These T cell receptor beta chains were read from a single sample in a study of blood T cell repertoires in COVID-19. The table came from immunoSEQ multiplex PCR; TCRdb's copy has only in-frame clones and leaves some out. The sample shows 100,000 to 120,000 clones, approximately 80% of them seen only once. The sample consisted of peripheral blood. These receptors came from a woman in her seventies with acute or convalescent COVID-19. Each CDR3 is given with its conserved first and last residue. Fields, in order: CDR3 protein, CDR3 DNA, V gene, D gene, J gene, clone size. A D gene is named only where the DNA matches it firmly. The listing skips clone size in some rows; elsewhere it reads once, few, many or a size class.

CDR3 protein: CASSPGGSMAYF
CDR3 DNA: TGTGCCAGCAGCCCTGGGGGCTCAATGGCGTATTTT
V gene: TRBV7-8
D gene: NA
J gene: TRBJ2-3
clone size: once

CDR3 protein: CASSSQPTGSTNEKLFF
CDR3 DNA: TGTGCCAGCAGCTCACAACCGACAGGGTCAACTAATGAAAAACTGTTTTTT
V gene: TRBV7-6
D gene: TRBD1
J gene: TRBJ1-4
clone size: once

CDR3 protein: CASSSSHPRGGDTQYF
CDR3 DNA: TGTGCCAGCAGCTCCAGTCACCCCCGCGGCGGGGATACGCAGTATTTT
V gene: TRBV7-6
D gene: NA
J gene: TRBJ2-3
clone size: NA

CDR3 protein: CASSYAGEMSYNEQFF
CDR3 DNA: TGTGCCAGCAGTTATGCGGGAGAGATGTCCTACAATGAGCAGTTCTTC
V gene: TRBV28
D gene: TRBD2
J gene: TRBJ2-1
clone size: NA

CDR3 protein: CASRPSGSLVNTQYF
CDR3 DNA: TGTGCCAGCAGACCTAGCGGGTCGCTCGTTAATACGCAGTATTTT
V gene: TRBV6-5
D gene: TRBD2
J gene: TRBJ2-3
clone size: NA

CDR3 protein: CASSYSTVNYGYTF
CDR3 DNA: TGTGCCAGCAGTTACTCAACAGTGAACTATGGCTACACCTTC
V gene: TRBV6-6
D gene: NA
J gene: TRBJ1-2
clone size: NA

CDR3 protein: CASSLGVAGVNEQYF
CDR3 DNA: TGCGCCAGCAGCTTGGGGGTAGCGGGAGTTAACGAGCAGTACTTC
V gene: TRBV5-1
D gene: TRBD2
J gene: TRBJ2-7
clone size: NA

CDR3 protein: CASSQDRGGGTEAFF
CDR3 DNA: TGCGCCAGCAGCCAAGATAGGGGGGGTGGCACTGAAGCTTTCTTT
V gene: TRBV4-3
D gene: NA
J gene: TRBJ1-1
clone size: NA

CDR3 protein: CASSWGLFTGELFF
CDR3 DNA: TGTGCCAGCAGTTGGGGGCTCTTCACCGGGGAGCTGTTTTTT
V gene: TRBV2
D gene: NA
J gene: TRBJ2-2
clone size: few

CDR3 protein: CASSIARAGGPVVGQFF
CDR3 DNA: TGTGCCAGTAGTATAGCCAGAGCGGGGGGGCCGGTAGTTGGGCAGTTCTTC
V gene: TRBV19
D gene: TRBD2
J gene: TRBJ2-1
clone size: once

CDR3 protein: CASSPAGLAGGQETQYF
CDR3 DNA: TGTGCCAGCAGCCCCGCCGGACTAGCGGGGGGGCAAGAGACCCAGTACTTC
V gene: TRBV7-9
D gene: TRBD2
J gene: TRBJ2-5
clone size: few

CDR3 protein: CASTPSGTGWTEAFF
CDR3 DNA: TGTGCCAGTACCCCGTCCGGGACAGGGTGGACTGAAGCTTTCTTT
V gene: TRBV19
D gene: TRBD1
J gene: TRBJ1-1
clone size: NA

CDR3 protein: CASSGLAGTTSYEQYF
CDR3 DNA: TGCGCCAGCAGCGGTCTAGCCGGGACAACCTCCTACGAGCAGTACTTC
V gene: TRBV5-1
D gene: NA
J gene: TRBJ2-7
clone size: NA

CDR3 protein: CASRVFEVGYTF
CDR3 DNA: TGTGCCAGCAGGGTGTTCGAGGTGGGCTACACCTTC
V gene: TRBV6-7
D gene: NA
J gene: TRBJ1-2
clone size: NA

CDR3 protein: CSDRGQVNTEAFF
CDR3 DNA: TGCAGCGATAGGGGACAGGTCAACACTGAAGCTTTCTTT
V gene: TRBV29-1
D gene: TRBD1
J gene: TRBJ1-1
clone size: few

CDR3 protein: CASSLHRNTEAFF
CDR3 DNA: TGTGCCAGCAGCCTCCATAGGAACACTGAAGCTTTCTTT
V gene: TRBV5-6
D gene: NA
J gene: TRBJ1-1
clone size: NA

CDR3 protein: CATSRDRGNTIYF
CDR3 DNA: TGTGCCACCAGCAGAGACCGGGGGAACACCATATATTTT
V gene: TRBV15
D gene: NA
J gene: TRBJ1-3
clone size: once

CDR3 protein: CASSLVSLAGDTGELFF
CDR3 DNA: TGTGCCAGCAGCTTAGTGAGTCTAGCGGGGGACACCGGGGAGCTGTTTTTT
V gene: TRBV7-9
D gene: TRBD2
J gene: TRBJ2-2
clone size: NA

CDR3 protein: CASSTFGQGVADTQYF
CDR3 DNA: TGTGCCAGTAGTACCTTCGGACAGGGGGTCGCTGATACGCAGTATTTT
V gene: TRBV19
D gene: TRBD1
J gene: TRBJ2-3
clone size: NA

CDR3 protein: CASSESTVGGYTF
CDR3 DNA: TGTGCCAGCAGTGAATCAACAGTGGGCGGCTACACCTTC
V gene: TRBV6-1
D gene: NA
J gene: TRBJ1-2
clone size: once

CDR3 protein: CASSSDRENEKLFF
CDR3 DNA: TGTGCCAGCAGCTCGGACAGGGAAAATGAAAAACTGTTTTTT
V gene: TRBV3-1/TRBV3-2
D gene: TRBD1
J gene: TRBJ1-4
clone size: NA

CDR3 protein: CASNLRDRASPLHF
CDR3 DNA: TGTGCCAGCAACCTCCGGGACAGAGCTTCACCCCTCCACTTT
V gene: TRBV5-8
D gene: TRBD1
J gene: TRBJ1-6
clone size: NA

CDR3 protein: CARSRFGATEAFF
CDR3 DNA: TGTGCCAGAAGCCGCTTTGGGGCCACTGAAGCTTTCTTT
V gene: TRBV5-3
D gene: NA
J gene: TRBJ1-1
clone size: NA

CDR3 protein: CASSQAGKYGYTF
CDR3 DNA: TGCGCCAGCAGCCAGGCAGGGAAGTATGGCTACACCTTC
V gene: TRBV4-3
D gene: NA
J gene: TRBJ1-2
clone size: NA

CDR3 protein: CASSLGGRSAYEQYF
CDR3 DNA: TGTGCCAGCAGCTTAGGGGGGAGGTCTGCATACGAGCAGTACTTC
V gene: TRBV7-6
D gene: NA
J gene: TRBJ2-7
clone size: NA

CDR3 protein: CASSDSMSAGELFF
CDR3 DNA: TGTGCCAGCAGTGACTCGATGTCGGCCGGGGAGCTGTTTTTT
V gene: TRBV6-4
D gene: NA
J gene: TRBJ2-2
clone size: NA

CDR3 protein: CASSYPRQGQNQPQHF
CDR3 DNA: TGTGCCAGCAGTTACCCCCGGCAGGGGCAAAATCAGCCCCAGCATTTT
V gene: TRBV6-6
D gene: NA
J gene: TRBJ1-5
clone size: NA

CDR3 protein: CASSIHGRTEAFF
CDR3 DNA: TGTGCCAGTAGTATTCACGGGAGAACTGAAGCTTTCTTT
V gene: TRBV19
D gene: NA
J gene: TRBJ1-1
clone size: few

CDR3 protein: CASSSRSVGDPTGELFF
CDR3 DNA: TGTGCCAGCAGCTCCCGCAGCGTGGGAGATCCCACCGGGGAGCTGTTTTTT
V gene: TRBV9
D gene: NA
J gene: TRBJ2-2
clone size: NA

CDR3 protein: CASSLAGGGEKLFF
CDR3 DNA: TGTGCCAGCAGCTTAGCAGGGGGCGGTGAAAAACTGTTTTTT
V gene: TRBV7-9
D gene: TRBD1
J gene: TRBJ1-4
clone size: NA

CDR3 protein: CASSPGGAEKAEQYF
CDR3 DNA: TGTGCCAGCAGCCCGGGGGGGGCTGAGAAGGCCGAGCAGTACTTC
V gene: TRBV7-9
D gene: TRBD2
J gene: TRBJ2-7
clone size: NA

CDR3 protein: CASSIGTTVSNQPQHF
CDR3 DNA: TGTGCCAGTAGTATCGGGACAACCGTTAGCAATCAGCCCCAGCATTTT
V gene: TRBV19
D gene: NA
J gene: TRBJ1-5
clone size: NA

CDR3 protein: CASSSLAEQYF
CDR3 DNA: TGTGCCAGCAGTTCTTTAGCCGAGCAGTACTTC
V gene: TRBV6-2/TRBV6-3
D gene: NA
J gene: TRBJ2-7
clone size: NA

CDR3 protein: CASSVGGRGTNYGYTF
CDR3 DNA: TGTGCCAGCAGCGTAGGCGGACGGGGGACTAACTATGGCTACACCTTC
V gene: TRBV9
D gene: NA
J gene: TRBJ1-2
clone size: NA

CDR3 protein: CASRVGQGNYGYTF
CDR3 DNA: TGTGCCAGCAGGGTCGGACAGGGAAACTATGGCTACACCTTC
V gene: TRBV6-5
D gene: TRBD1
J gene: TRBJ1-2
clone size: NA

CDR3 protein: CSWGLPGGDTQYF
CDR3 DNA: TGCAGCTGGGGCCTCCCAGGGGGGGATACGCAGTATTTT
V gene: TRBV29-1
D gene: NA
J gene: TRBJ2-3
clone size: NA

CDR3 protein: CASSPNRAYTIYF
CDR3 DNA: TGTGCCAGCAGCCCCAACAGGGCTTACACCATATATTTT
V gene: TRBV28
D gene: NA
J gene: TRBJ1-3
clone size: once

CDR3 protein: CATSRGPLAGGLGDNEQFF
CDR3 DNA: TGTGCCACCAGCAGAGGGCCCCTAGCGGGGGGGCTGGGTGACAATGAGCAGTTCTTC
V gene: TRBV15
D gene: TRBD2
J gene: TRBJ2-1
clone size: NA

CDR3 protein: CAWSVRRGNSPLHF
CDR3 DNA: TGTGCCTGGAGTGTACGAAGGGGGAACTCACCCCTCCACTTT
V gene: TRBV30
D gene: NA
J gene: TRBJ1-6
clone size: few

CDR3 protein: CSVEADGSYEQYF
CDR3 DNA: TGCAGCGTTGAGGCGGATGGCTCCTACGAGCAGTACTTC
V gene: TRBV29-1
D gene: NA
J gene: TRBJ2-7
clone size: NA

CDR3 protein: CASSPSRGEQYF
CDR3 DNA: TGTGCCAGCAGTCCCTCCCGGGGCGAGCAGTACTTC
V gene: TRBV12-3/TRBV12-4
D gene: NA
J gene: TRBJ2-7
clone size: NA

CDR3 protein: CASSLGLHEQYF
CDR3 DNA: TGTGCCAGCAGCTTGGGACTGCACGAGCAGTACTTC
V gene: TRBV5-5
D gene: NA
J gene: TRBJ2-7
clone size: once

CDR3 protein: CASSYSRTGLDEDTEAFF
CDR3 DNA: TGTGCCAGCAGTTACTCGAGGACAGGGCTGGATGAGGACACTGAAGCTTTCTTT
V gene: TRBV6-2/TRBV6-3
D gene: TRBD1
J gene: TRBJ1-1
clone size: NA

CDR3 protein: CASSVTGGADTQYF
CDR3 DNA: TGTGCCAGCAGCGTTACTGGCGGGGCCGATACGCAGTATTTT
V gene: TRBV9
D gene: NA
J gene: TRBJ2-3
clone size: NA

CDR3 protein: CASSLAGRGNTIYF
CDR3 DNA: TGTGCCAGCAGCTTGGCGGGCAGGGGGAACACCATATATTTT
V gene: TRBV5-4
D gene: TRBD1
J gene: TRBJ1-3
clone size: NA

CDR3 protein: CASRGTLEAFF
CDR3 DNA: TGCGCCAGCAGAGGGACACTAGAAGCTTTCTTT
V gene: TRBV10-2
D gene: NA
J gene: TRBJ1-1
clone size: NA

CDR3 protein: CASSSGLGRDTDTQYF
CDR3 DNA: TGTGCCAGCAGTTCCGGGCTGGGGAGGGACACAGATACGCAGTATTTT
V gene: TRBV28
D gene: TRBD2
J gene: TRBJ2-3
clone size: NA

CDR3 protein: CASSSGGYEQYF
CDR3 DNA: TGTGCCAGCAGTAGCGGAGGCTACGAGCAGTACTTC
V gene: TRBV27
D gene: NA
J gene: TRBJ2-7
clone size: NA

CDR3 protein: CASSPYRGEQYF
CDR3 DNA: TGTGCCAGCAGCCCCTACAGGGGCGAGCAGTACTTC
V gene: TRBV7-2
D gene: TRBD1
J gene: TRBJ2-7
clone size: NA

CDR3 protein: CAWSVLSGAQSPLHF
CDR3 DNA: TGTGCCTGGAGTGTACTTTCAGGGGCGCAATCACCCCTCCACTTT
V gene: TRBV30
D gene: NA
J gene: TRBJ1-6
clone size: NA

CDR3 protein: CASSFLNRGGEKLFF
CDR3 DNA: TGTGCCAGCAGCTTCCTGAACAGGGGGGGTGAAAAACTGTTTTTT
V gene: TRBV7-9
D gene: TRBD1
J gene: TRBJ1-4
clone size: once

CDR3 protein: CAISEPQGLASAEQYF
CDR3 DNA: TGTGCCATCAGTGAGCCCCAGGGACTAGCTTCGGCCGAGCAGTACTTC
V gene: TRBV10-3
D gene: TRBD2
J gene: TRBJ2-7
clone size: NA

CDR3 protein: CASSQKRDTEAFF
CDR3 DNA: TGTGCCAGTAGCCAGAAGCGAGACACTGAAGCTTTCTTT
V gene: TRBV19
D gene: NA
J gene: TRBJ1-1
clone size: NA

CDR3 protein: CATPGLGVISYNEQFF
CDR3 DNA: TGTGCCACTCCGGGACTAGGTGTGATTTCCTACAATGAGCAGTTCTTC
V gene: TRBV24-1
D gene: TRBD2
J gene: TRBJ2-1
clone size: NA

CDR3 protein: CASSPTGLAGPSGTGELFF
CDR3 DNA: TGTGCCAGCAGCCCCACGGGACTAGCGGGACCTTCGGGCACCGGGGAGCTGTTTTTT
V gene: TRBV7-9
D gene: TRBD2
J gene: TRBJ2-2
clone size: NA

CDR3 protein: CASSLAADTQYF
CDR3 DNA: TGTGCCAGCAGCTTAGCCGCAGATACGCAGTATTTT
V gene: TRBV2
D gene: NA
J gene: TRBJ2-3
clone size: NA

CDR3 protein: CATADLSADQETQYF
CDR3 DNA: TGTGCCACCGCCGACTTATCTGCCGACCAAGAGACCCAGTACTTC
V gene: TRBV15
D gene: NA
J gene: TRBJ2-5
clone size: NA

CDR3 protein: CASSEHRRHNYGYTF
CDR3 DNA: TGTGCCAGCAGTGAACACAGGAGACATAACTATGGCTACACCTTC
V gene: TRBV2
D gene: NA
J gene: TRBJ1-2
clone size: NA

CDR3 protein: CAWSVGGRHGYTF
CDR3 DNA: TGTGCCTGGAGTGTAGGGGGACGCCATGGCTACACCTTC
V gene: TRBV30
D gene: NA
J gene: TRBJ1-2
clone size: few

CDR3 protein: CASSETRGGIKNIQYF
CDR3 DNA: TGTGCCAGCAGTGAAACGAGGGGCGGGATAAAAAACATTCAGTACTTC
V gene: TRBV6-4
D gene: NA
J gene: TRBJ2-4
clone size: NA